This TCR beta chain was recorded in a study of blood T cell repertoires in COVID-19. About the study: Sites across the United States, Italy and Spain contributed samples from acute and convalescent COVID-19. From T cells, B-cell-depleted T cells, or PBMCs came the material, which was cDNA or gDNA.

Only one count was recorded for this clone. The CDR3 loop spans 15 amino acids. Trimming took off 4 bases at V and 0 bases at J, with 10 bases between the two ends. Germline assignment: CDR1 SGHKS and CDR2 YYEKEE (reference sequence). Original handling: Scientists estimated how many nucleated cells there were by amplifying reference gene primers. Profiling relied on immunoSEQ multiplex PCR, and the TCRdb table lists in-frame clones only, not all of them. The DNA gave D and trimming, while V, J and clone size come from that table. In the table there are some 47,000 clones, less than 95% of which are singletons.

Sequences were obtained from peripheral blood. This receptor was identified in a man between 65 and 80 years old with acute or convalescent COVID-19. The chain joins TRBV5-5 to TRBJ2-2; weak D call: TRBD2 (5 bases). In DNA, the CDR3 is TGTGCCAGCAGCCCCCGGGGTGCGAACACCGGGGAGCTGTTTTTT. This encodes CASSPRGANTGELFF.